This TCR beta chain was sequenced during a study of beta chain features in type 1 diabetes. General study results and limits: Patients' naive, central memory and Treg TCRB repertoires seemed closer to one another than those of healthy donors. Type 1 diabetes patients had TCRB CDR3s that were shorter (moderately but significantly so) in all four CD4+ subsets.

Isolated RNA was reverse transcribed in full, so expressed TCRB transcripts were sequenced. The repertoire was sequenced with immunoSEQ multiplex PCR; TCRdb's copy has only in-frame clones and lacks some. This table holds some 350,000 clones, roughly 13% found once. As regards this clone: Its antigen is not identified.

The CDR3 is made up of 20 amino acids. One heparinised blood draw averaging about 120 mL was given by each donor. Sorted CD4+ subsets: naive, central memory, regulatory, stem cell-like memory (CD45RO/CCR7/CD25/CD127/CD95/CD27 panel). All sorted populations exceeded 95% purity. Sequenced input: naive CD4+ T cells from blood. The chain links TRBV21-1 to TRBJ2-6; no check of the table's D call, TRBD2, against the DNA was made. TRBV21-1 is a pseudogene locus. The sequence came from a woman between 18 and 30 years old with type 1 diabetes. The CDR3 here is CASSAYRAGLAGNGANVLTF. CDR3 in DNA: TGTGCCAGCAGCGCCTACCGAGCGGGACTAGCGGGAAATGGGGCCAACGTCCTGACTTTC.